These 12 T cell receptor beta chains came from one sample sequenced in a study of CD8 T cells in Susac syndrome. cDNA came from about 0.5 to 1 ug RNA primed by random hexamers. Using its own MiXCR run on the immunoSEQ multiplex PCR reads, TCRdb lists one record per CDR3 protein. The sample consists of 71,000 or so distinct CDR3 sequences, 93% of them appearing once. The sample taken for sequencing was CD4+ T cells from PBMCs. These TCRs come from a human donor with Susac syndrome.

The CDR3 DNA reads TGTGCCAGCAGCCCAGTACTGTCCTACTACAATGAGCAGTTCTTC. As protein: CASSPVLSYYNEQFF. The chain combines TRBV14 with TRBJ2-1; D not resolved. The V end lost 4 bases, the J end lost 3 bases, and 13 bases lay between the germline ends. CDR1 is SGHDN, CDR2 FVKESK, per germline. This CDR3 comprises 15 residues.

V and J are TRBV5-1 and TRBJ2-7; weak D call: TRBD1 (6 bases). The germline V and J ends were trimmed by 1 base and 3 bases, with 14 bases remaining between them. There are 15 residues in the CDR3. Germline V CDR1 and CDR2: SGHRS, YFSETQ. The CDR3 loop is CASSLLDRKNYEQYF. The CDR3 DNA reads TGCGCCAGCAGCTTGCTGGACAGAAAGAACTACGAGCAGTACTTC.

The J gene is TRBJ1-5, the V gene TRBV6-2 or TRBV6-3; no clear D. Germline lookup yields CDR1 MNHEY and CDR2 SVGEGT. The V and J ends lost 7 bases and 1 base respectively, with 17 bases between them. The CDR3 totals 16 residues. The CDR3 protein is CASTGGRRSSNQPQHF. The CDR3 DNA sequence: TGTGCCAGCACCGGCGGGCGACGTTCGAGCAATCAGCCCCAGCATTTT.

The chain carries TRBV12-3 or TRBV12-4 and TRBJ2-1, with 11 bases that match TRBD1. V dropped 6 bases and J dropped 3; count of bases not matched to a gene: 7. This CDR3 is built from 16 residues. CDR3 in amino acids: CASRHTGTGGYNEQFF. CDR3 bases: TGTGCCAGCAGACATACGGGGACAGGGGGCTACAATGAGCAGTTCTTC.

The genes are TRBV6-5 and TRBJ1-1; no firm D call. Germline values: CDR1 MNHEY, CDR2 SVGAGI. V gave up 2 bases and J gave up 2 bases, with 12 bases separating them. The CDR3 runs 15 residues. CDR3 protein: CASSYEATLNTEAFF. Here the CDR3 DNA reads TGTGCCAGCAGTTACGAGGCGACCCTTAACACTGAAGCTTTCTTT.

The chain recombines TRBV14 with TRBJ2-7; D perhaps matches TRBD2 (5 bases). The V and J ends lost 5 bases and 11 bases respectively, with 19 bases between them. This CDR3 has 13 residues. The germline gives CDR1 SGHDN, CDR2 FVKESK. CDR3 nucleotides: TGTGCCAGCAGCGGGGATAATAGGCAAGCGGAGTACTTC. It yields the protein CASSGDNRQAEYF. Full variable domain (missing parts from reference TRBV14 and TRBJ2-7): EAGVTQFPSHSVIEKGQTVTLRCDPISGHDNLYWYRRVMGKEIKFLLHFVKESKQDESGMPNNRFLAERTGGTYSTLKVQPAELEDSGVYFCASSGDNRQAEYFGPGTRLTVT.

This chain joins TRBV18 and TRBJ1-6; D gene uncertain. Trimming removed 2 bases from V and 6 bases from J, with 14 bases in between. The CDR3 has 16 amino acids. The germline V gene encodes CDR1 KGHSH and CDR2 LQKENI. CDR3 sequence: CASSPSTREANSPLHF. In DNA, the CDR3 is TGTGCCAGCTCACCATCCACACGGGAAGCTAATTCACCCCTCCACTTT.

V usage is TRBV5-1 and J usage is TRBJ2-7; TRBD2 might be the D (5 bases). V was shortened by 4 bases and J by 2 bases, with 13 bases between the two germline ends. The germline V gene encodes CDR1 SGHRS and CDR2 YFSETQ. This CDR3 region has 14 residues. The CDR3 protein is CASSRTGNPYEQYF. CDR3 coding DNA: TGCGCCAGCAGCAGAACCGGGAACCCCTACGAGCAGTACTTC.

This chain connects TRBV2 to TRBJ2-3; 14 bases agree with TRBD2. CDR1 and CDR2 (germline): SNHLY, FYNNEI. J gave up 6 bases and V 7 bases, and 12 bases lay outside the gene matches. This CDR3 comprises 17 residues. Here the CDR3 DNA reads TGTGCCAGCACTCCCTCGACTAGCGGGGGGGCCCGCGATACGCAGTATTTT. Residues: CASTPSTSGGARDTQYF.

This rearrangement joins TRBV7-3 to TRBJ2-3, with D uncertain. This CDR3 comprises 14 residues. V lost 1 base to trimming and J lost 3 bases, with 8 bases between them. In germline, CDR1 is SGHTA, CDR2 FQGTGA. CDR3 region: CASSLIALTDTQYF. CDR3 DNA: TGTGCCAGCAGCTTAATTGCGTTGACAGATACGCAGTATTTT.

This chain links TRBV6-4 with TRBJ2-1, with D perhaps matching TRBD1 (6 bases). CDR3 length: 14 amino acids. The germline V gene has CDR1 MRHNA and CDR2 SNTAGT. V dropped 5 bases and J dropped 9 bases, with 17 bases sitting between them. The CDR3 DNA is TGTGCCAGCAGTAGCACAGGGTCCAAAGGTGAGCAGTTCTTC. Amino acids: CASSSTGSKGEQFF.

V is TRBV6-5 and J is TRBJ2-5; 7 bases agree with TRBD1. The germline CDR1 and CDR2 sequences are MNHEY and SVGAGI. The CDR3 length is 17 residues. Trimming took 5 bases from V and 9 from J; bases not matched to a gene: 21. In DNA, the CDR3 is TGTGCCAGCAGTACTCGGGACAGCTCGAGTTTTAGGTTGGCCCAGTACTTC. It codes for CASSTRDSSSFRLAQYF.